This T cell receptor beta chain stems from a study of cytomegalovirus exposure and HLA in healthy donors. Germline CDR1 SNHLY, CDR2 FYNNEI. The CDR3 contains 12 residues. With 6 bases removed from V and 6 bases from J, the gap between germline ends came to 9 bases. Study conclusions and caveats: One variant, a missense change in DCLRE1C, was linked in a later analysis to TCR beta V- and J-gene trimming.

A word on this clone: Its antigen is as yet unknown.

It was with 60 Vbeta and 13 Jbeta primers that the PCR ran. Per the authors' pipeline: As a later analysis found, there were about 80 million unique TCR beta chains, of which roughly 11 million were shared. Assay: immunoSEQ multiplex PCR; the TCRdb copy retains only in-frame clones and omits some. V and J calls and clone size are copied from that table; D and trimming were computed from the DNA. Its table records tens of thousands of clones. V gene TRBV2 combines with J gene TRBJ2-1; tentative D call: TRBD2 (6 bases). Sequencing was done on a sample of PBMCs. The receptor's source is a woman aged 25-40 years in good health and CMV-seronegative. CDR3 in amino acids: CASRGGVNEQFF. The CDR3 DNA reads TGTGCCAGCAGAGGAGGGGTCAATGAGCAGTTCTTC.